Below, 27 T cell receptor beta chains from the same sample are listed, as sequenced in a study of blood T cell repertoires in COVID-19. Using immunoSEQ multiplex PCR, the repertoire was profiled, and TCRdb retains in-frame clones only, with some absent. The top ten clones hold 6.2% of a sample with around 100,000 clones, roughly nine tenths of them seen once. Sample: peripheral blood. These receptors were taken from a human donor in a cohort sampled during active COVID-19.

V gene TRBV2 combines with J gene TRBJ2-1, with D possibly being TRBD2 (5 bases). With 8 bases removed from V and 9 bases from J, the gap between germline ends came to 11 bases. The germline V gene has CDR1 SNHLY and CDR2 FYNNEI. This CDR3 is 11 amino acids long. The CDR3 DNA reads TGTGCCAGCGGGAAAGGAGGTGAGCAGTTCTTC. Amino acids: CASGKGGEQFF.

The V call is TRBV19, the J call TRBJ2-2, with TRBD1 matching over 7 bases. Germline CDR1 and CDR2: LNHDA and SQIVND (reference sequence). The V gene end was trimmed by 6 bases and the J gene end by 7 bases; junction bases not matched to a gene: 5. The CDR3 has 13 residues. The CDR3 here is CASSETGFGELFF. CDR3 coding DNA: TGTGCCAGTAGCGAGACAGGGTTCGGGGAGCTGTTTTTT.

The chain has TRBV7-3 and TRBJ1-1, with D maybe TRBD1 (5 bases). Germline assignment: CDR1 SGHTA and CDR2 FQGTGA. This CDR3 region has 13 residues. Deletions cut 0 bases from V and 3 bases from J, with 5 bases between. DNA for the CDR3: TGTGCCAGCAGCTTAACAGGGGACACTGAAGCTTTCTTT. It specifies CASSLTGDTEAFF.

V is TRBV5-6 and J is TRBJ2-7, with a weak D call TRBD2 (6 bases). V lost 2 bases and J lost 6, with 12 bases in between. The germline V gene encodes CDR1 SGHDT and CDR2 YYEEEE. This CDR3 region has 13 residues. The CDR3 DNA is TGTGCCAGCAGCTTCACGGGGAGGCGCGAGCAGTACTTC. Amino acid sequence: CASSFTGRREQYF.

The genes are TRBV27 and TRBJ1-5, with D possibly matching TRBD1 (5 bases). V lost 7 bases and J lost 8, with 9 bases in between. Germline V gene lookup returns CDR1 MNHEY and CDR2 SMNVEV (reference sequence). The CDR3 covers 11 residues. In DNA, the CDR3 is TGTGCCAGCACTGGGGGGGAGCCCCAGCATTTT. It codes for CASTGGEPQHF.

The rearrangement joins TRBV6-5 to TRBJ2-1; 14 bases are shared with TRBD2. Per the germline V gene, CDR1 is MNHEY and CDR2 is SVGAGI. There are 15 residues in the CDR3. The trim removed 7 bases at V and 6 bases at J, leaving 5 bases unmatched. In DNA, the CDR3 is TGTGCCAGCACCGCCGGGACTAGCGGGAGCAATGAGCAGTTCTTC. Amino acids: CASTAGTSGSNEQFF.

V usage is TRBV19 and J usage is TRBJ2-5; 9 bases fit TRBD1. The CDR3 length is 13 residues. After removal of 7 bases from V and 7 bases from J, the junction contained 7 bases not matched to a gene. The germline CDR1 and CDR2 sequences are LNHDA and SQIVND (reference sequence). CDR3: CASTDTQGATQYF. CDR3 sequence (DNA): TGTGCCAGTACAGACACACAGGGGGCGACCCAGTACTTC.

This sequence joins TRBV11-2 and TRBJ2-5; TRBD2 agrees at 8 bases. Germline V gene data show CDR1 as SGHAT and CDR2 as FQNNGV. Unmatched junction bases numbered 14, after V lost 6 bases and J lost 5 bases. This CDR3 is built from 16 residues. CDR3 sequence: CASSIPPGLGRETQYF. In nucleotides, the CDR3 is TGTGCCAGCAGTATACCCCCGGGACTAGGTCGGGAGACCCAGTACTTC.

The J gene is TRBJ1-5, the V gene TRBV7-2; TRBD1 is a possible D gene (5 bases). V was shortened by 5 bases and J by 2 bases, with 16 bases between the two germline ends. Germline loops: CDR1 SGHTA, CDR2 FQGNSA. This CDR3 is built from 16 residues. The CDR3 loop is CASSPAWRGGNQPQHF. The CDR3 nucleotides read TGTGCCAGCAGCCCAGCCTGGAGGGGCGGCAATCAGCCCCAGCATTTT. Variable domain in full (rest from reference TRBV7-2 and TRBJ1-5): GAGVSQSPSNKVTEKGKDVELRCDPISGHTALYWYRQSLGQGLEFLIYFQGNSAPDKSGLPSDRFSAERTGGSVSTLTIQRTQQEDSAVYLCASSPAWRGGNQPQHFGDGTRLSIL.

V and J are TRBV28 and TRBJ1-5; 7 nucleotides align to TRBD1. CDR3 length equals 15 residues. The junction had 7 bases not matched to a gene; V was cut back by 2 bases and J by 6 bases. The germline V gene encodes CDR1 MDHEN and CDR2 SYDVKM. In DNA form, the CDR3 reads TGTGCCAGCAGTTTAAATGACAGGGCAGGTCAGCCCCAGCATTTT. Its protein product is CASSLNDRAGQPQHF.

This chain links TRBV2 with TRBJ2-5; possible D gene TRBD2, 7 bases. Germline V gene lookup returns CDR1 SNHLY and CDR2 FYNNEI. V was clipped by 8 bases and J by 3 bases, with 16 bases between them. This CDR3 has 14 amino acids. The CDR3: CASWGLAGEETQYF. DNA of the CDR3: TGTGCCAGCTGGGGGCTTGCGGGGGAAGAGACCCAGTACTTC. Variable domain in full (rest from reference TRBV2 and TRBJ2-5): EPEVTQTPSHQVTQMGQEVILRCVPISNHLYFYWYRQILGQKVEFLVSFYNNEISEKSEIFDDQFSVERPDGSNFTLKIRSTKLEDSAMYFCASWGLAGEETQYFGPGTRLLVL.

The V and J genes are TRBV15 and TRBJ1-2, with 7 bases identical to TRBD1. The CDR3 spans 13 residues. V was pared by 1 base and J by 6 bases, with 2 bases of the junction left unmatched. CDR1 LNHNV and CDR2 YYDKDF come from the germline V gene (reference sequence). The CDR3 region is CATSRVRGDGYTF. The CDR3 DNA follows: TGTGCCACCAGCAGAGTCAGGGGGGATGGCTACACCTTC.

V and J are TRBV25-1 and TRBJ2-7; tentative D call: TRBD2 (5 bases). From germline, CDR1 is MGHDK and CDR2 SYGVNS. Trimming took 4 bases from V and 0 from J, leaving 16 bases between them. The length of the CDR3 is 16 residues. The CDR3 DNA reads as TGTGCCAGCAGTGCTAATTACGCCGGAGGCTCCTACGAGCAGTACTTC. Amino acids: CASSANYAGGSYEQYF.

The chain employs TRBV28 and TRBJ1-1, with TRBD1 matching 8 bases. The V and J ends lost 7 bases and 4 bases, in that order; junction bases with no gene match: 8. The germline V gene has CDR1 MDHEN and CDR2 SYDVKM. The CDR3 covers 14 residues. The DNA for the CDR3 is TGTGCCAGCACCCGCTCGGACAGGGTCACTGAAGCTTTCTTT. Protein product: CASTRSDRVTEAFF.

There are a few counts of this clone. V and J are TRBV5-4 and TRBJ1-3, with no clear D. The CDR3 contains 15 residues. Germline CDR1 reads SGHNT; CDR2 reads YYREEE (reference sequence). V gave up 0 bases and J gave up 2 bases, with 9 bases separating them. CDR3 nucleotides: TGTGCCAGCAGCTTGGATATCTACCCTGGAAACACCATATATTTT. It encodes CASSLDIYPGNTIYF.

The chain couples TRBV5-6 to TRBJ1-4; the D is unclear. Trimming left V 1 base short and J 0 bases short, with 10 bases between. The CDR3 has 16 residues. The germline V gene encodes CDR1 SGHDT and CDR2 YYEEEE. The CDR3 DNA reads TGTGCCAGCAGCTTGCGACGGGGATCAACTAATGAAAAACTGTTTTTT. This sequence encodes CASSLRRGSTNEKLFF.

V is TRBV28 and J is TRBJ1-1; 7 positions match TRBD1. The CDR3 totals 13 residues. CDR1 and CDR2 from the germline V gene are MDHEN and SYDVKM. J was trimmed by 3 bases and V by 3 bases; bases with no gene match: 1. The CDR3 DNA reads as TGTGCCAGCAGTTTCCAGGGGGACACTGAAGCTTTCTTT. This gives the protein CASSFQGDTEAFF.

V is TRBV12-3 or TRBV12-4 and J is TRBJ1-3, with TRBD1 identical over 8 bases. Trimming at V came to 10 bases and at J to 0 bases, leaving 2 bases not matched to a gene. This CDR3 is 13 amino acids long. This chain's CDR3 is CAITGGSGNTIYF. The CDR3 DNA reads TGTGCCATCACAGGGGGCTCTGGAAACACCATATATTTT.

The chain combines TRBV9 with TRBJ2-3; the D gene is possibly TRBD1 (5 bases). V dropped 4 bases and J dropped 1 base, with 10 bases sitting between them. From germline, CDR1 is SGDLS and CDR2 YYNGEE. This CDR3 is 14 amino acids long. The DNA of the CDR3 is TGTGCCAGCAGCTCCCAGGGTGGCACAGATACGCAGTATTTT. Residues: CASSSQGGTDTQYF.

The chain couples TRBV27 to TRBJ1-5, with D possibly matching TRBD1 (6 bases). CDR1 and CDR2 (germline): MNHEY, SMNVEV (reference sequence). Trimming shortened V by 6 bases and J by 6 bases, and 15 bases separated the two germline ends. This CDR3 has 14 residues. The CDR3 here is CASRFNRAGQPQHF. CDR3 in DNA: TGTGCCAGCAGATTTAACAGGGCGGGTCAGCCCCAGCATTTT.

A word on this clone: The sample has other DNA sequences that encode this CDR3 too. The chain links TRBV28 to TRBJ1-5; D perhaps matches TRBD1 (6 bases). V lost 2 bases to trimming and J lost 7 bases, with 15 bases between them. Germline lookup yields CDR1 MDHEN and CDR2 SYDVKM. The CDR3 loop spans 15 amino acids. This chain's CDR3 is CASSLGQGFRQPQHF. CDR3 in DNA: TGTGCCAGCAGTTTAGGGCAGGGGTTTAGGCAGCCCCAGCATTTT.

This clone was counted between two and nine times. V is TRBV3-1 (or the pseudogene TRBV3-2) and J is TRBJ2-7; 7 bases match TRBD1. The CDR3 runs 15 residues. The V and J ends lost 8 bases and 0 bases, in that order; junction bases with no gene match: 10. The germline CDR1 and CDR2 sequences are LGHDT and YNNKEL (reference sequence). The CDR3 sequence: CASGSGPGGSYEQYF. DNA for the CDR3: TGTGCCAGCGGATCTGGGCCAGGGGGCTCCTACGAGCAGTACTTC.

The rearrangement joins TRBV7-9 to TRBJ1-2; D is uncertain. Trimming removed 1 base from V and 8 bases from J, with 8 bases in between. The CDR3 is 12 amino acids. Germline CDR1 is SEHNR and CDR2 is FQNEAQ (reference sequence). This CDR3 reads CASSLDLVGYTF. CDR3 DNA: TGTGCCAGCAGCTTAGACTTGGTGGGCTACACCTTC.

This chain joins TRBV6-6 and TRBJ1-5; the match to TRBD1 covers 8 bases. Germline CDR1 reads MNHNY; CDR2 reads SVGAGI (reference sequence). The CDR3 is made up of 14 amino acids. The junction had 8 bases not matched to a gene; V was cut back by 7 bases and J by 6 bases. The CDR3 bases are TGTGCCAGCAATGCGGGACAGGCGCGTCAGCCCCAGCATTTT. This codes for CASNAGQARQPQHF.

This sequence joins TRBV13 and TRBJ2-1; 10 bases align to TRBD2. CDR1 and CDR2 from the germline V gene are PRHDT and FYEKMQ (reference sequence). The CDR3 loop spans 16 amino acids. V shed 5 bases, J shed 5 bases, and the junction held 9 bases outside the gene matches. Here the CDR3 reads CASSTRTSGSNNEQFF. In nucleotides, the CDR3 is TGTGCCAGCAGCACCAGGACTAGCGGTTCCAACAATGAGCAGTTCTTC.

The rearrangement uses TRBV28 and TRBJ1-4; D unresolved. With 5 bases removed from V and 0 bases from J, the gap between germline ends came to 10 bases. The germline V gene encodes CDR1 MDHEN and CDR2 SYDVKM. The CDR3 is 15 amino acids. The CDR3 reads CASSAHPSTNEKLFF. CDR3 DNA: TGTGCCAGCAGTGCACACCCATCAACTAATGAAAAACTGTTTTTT.

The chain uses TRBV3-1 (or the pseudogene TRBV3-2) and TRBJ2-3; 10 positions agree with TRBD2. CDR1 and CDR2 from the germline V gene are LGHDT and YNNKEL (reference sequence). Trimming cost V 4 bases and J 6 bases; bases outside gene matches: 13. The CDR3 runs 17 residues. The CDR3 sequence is CASSRILAGYGGDTQYF. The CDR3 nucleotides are TGTGCCAGCAGCCGTATACTAGCGGGGTACGGTGGCGATACGCAGTATTTT.